These 13 T cell receptor beta chains came from one sample sequenced in a study of cytomegalovirus exposure and HLA in healthy donors. PCR used 60 Vbeta primers and 13 Jbeta primers. Assay used: immunoSEQ multiplex PCR; TCRdb lists only in-frame clones, some missing. The data contain some 150,000 clones, 60% to 85% of them seen just once; the ten biggest clones take up around 3%. Sequencing used PBMCs. All receptors derive from a man in his forties or fifties in good health and CMV-seropositive.

The chain employs TRBV6-5 and TRBJ2-2; D call uncertain. The germline V gene has CDR1 MNHEY and CDR2 SVGAGI. Between the trimmed V and J ends, which lost 5 bases and 5 bases, there was a span of 15 bases. CDR3 length: 15 residues. CDR3: CASSVSRGLTGELFF. DNA of the CDR3: TGTGCCAGCAGTGTAAGTCGAGGTTTGACCGGGGAGCTGTTTTTT.

This sequence joins TRBV4-2 and TRBJ1-2; 7 bases agree with TRBD1. Germline CDR1 LGHNA, CDR2 YNFKEQ. The CDR3 extends over 15 amino acids. The trim removed 3 bases at V and 0 bases at J, leaving 4 bases unmatched. The CDR3: CASSHDRVSNYGYTF. The CDR3 DNA reads as TGTGCCAGCAGCCATGACAGGGTCTCTAACTATGGCTACACCTTC.

This chain links TRBV6-5 with TRBJ2-1; possible D gene TRBD2, 6 bases. In germline, CDR1 is MNHEY, CDR2 SVGAGI. The V gene lost 0 bases and the J gene lost 6 bases, with 12 bases spanning the gap. This CDR3 comprises 15 residues. The CDR3 region is CASSYSPGVVNEQFF. The CDR3 nucleotides are TGTGCCAGCAGTTACTCGCCGGGAGTAGTCAATGAGCAGTTCTTC.

The V call is TRBV10-3, the J call TRBJ2-2, with 7 nucleotides matching TRBD2. CDR3 size: 16 residues. J was trimmed by 3 bases and V by 6 bases; bases with no gene match: 10. Germline lookup yields CDR1 ENHRY and CDR2 SYGVKD. Here the CDR3 reads CAISPYRGEDTGELFF. The CDR3 DNA reads TGTGCCATCAGCCCCTATCGGGGGGAGGACACCGGGGAGCTGTTTTTT.

The CDR3 sequence: CASSVSGTSYEQYF. For the CDR3, the DNA is TGTGCCAGCAGCGTGTCCGGGACTAGTTACGAGCAGTACTTC. The J gene is TRBJ2-7, the V gene TRBV9; 8 nucleotides align to TRBD2. Germline CDR1 SGDLS, CDR2 YYNGEE. V shed 2 bases, J shed 4 bases, and the junction held 5 bases outside the gene matches. The CDR3 sequence is 14 residues long.

J is TRBJ2-5 and V is TRBV28, with unresolved D. V gave up 3 bases and J gave up 5 bases, with 4 bases separating them. Germline CDR1 is MDHEN and CDR2 is SYDVKM. CDR3 length: 11 amino acids. For the CDR3, the DNA is TGTGCCAGCAGTTTGCGCGAGACCCAGTACTTC. Translation gives CASSLRETQYF.

This chain links TRBV5-1 with TRBJ2-7, with D perhaps TRBD2 (6 bases). Germline-derived CDR1 and CDR2 are SGHRS and YFSETQ. This CDR3 has 15 residues. Deletions cut 0 bases from V and 1 base from J, with 11 bases between. CDR3 protein: CASSLAGGASYEQYF. CDR3 DNA sequence: TGCGCCAGCAGCTTGGCCGGAGGGGCGTCCTACGAGCAGTACTTC.

This chain joins TRBV27 and TRBJ2-3; 9 nucleotides agree with TRBD2. CDR3 size: 17 residues. With V trimmed by 4 bases and J by 6 bases, 14 bases remained unmatched. Looked up from germline, CDR1 is MNHEY and CDR2 is SMNVEV (reference sequence). The CDR3 loop is CASSSGEWREGPDTQYF. DNA for the CDR3: TGTGCCAGCAGTTCAGGCGAATGGCGGGAGGGCCCTGATACGCAGTATTTT.

As regards this clone: At one end, the junction sequence differs from germline, possibly due to a read error. The rearrangement joins TRBV15 to TRBJ2-3; D is perhaps TRBD1 (5 bases). The CDR3 has 16 residues. Per the germline V gene, CDR1 is LNHNV and CDR2 is YYDKDF (reference sequence). CDR3 nucleotide sequence: TGTGCCACCAGCTTTGTTGGTTTTTGGGGCACGGATACGCAGTATTTT. This gives the protein CATSFVGFWGTDTQYF. Using reference TRBV15 and TRBJ2-3 for the parts outside the CDR3, the full variable domain is DAMVIQNPRYQVTQFGKPVTLSCSQTLNHNVMYWYQQKSSQAPKLLFHYYDKDFNNEADTPDNFQSRRPNTSFCFLDIRSPGLGDTAMYLCATSFVGFWGTDTQYFGPGTRLTVL.

The rearrangement joins TRBV28 to TRBJ2-1; unclear D gene. Germline V CDR1 and CDR2: MDHEN, SYDVKM. The CDR3 sequence is 14 residues long. V was clipped by 4 bases and J by 0 bases, with 7 bases between them. DNA for the CDR3: TGTGCCAGCAGTTCCTCGGGCTCCTACAATGAGCAGTTCTTC. Translated: CASSSSGSYNEQFF.

There are a few counts of this clone. The chain couples TRBV6-5 to TRBJ2-3; 9 bases map to TRBD2. Germline assignment: CDR1 MNHEY and CDR2 SVGAGI. The V segment lost 4 bases and the J segment 1 base; nucleotides outside the gene matches: 6. The CDR3 is 16 amino acids. Here the CDR3 DNA reads TGTGCCAGCAGTTCTTTTAGCGGGAGCGGCACAGATACGCAGTATTTT. Its translation: CASSSFSGSGTDTQYF.

The chain has TRBV2 and TRBJ2-3, with 9 bases fitting TRBD2. The CDR3 has 18 amino acids. After removal of 5 bases from V and 0 bases from J, the junction contained 12 bases not matched to a gene. Germline CDR1 reads SNHLY; CDR2 reads FYNNEI. CDR3 region: CASSPFGISGSSTDTQYF. The CDR3 nucleotides are TGTGCCAGCAGTCCTTTTGGGATTAGCGGGAGTAGCACAGATACGCAGTATTTT.

About this clone itself: Germline and junction disagree at one end, which may indicate a read error. This CDR3 reads CSSSLEDRPGAF. CDR3 DNA sequence: TGTTCCAGCAGCTTAGAGGACCGACCGGGGGCCTTC. This chain uses TRBV7-9 with TRBJ1-2; maybe TRBD1 (5 bases). The CDR3 is made up of 12 amino acids. CDR1 and CDR2 from the germline V gene are SEHNR and FQNEAQ (reference sequence).